This T cell receptor (beta chain) came from a study of Ad26.COV2.S vaccination and SARS-CoV-2 variants (dated by TCRdb to the early 2020s). Context from the whole study: Vaccine-arm donors came from COV1001, a multicentre, randomized, double-blind, placebo-controlled phase I-IIa trial of Ad26.COV2.S in healthy adults. Ad26.COV2.S was given intramuscularly at 5x10^10 or 1x10^11 viral particles, as a single shot or as two shots 56 days apart. The specificity and breadth of SARS-CoV-2-reactive T cell receptors after Ad26.COV2.S vaccination were assessed by TCRbeta repertoire sequencing. The TCR-sequenced set comprised about 32 samples: some 20 Ad26.COV2.S vaccine recipients, 5 placebo recipients and 8 SARS-CoV-2 convalescent individuals. Trial participants were randomized into five groups of five, in which low-dose or high-dose Ad26.COV2.S was given once or twice, or placebo was given on both occasions. Investigators remained blinded to trial group allocation during experiments and outcome assessment. The research as a whole found: After vaccination, substantial breadth of spike-specific CD8+ and CD4+ T cell responses was reported. Non-spike TCR breadth was comparable between vaccine and placebo recipients, consistent with the vaccine containing only spike. It was noted by the authors that total T cell responses may have been underestimated by the TCR breadth and depth analyses. Compared with placebo recipients, Ad26.COV2.S recipients showed higher spike-specific TCR breadth (P = 0.0014). The study was not powered to compare responses between vaccine doses or regimens.

The immunoSEQ Assay was used to sequence TCRbeta CDR3 regions. After extraction, genomic DNA underwent amplification by bias-controlled multiplex PCR, followed by high-throughput sequencing. Per the original workflow: Collapsing and filtering of sequences were performed to quantify the absolute abundance of each unique TCRbeta CDR3 region. T cell fraction was estimated by normalizing TCRbeta template counts to usable DNA, with usable DNA measured through amplification of reference genes found in all nucleated cells. Repertoire TCRs were annotated as SARS-CoV-2-specific by exact matching of V gene, CDR3 amino acid sequence and J gene to a known reactive TCR set. MIRA supplied the reference SARS-CoV-2 TCR set, which was filtered for enrichment in COVID-19-positive ImmuneCODE repertoires so that public or cross-reactive TCRs were removed. Using the MIRA antigens, annotated TCRs were further analysed by specific ORF or by position within an ORF. Depth was the summed frequency of annotated unique rearrangements, while breadth was defined as annotated unique rearrangements over total unique productive rearrangements. TCR breadth was compared between groups using two-sided Wilcoxon rank-sum tests. Here the immuneACCESS table is served through TCRdb, limited to in-frame sequences with V and J called. Missing clones are a known gap in these copies; in checked studies unresolved V genes cover under half, and the rest lacks a known reason. The V and J calls and the clone size are those of that table, but D and trimming were determined from the DNA. The sample yields just over 350,000 clones; about 88% were counted once. The top ten constitute about 3.3% of the sample.

Spanning cysteine to phenylalanine, the CDR3 consists of 14 amino acids. The DNA shown is the 42-base CDR3, in frame from base 1. V lost 7 bases and J lost 10 bases; the stretch between them is 22 bases long. Looking up the germline V gene (reference sequence) yields CDR1 WNHNN and CDR2 SYGVQD. The sample's treatment or condition label is to be understood as: around 19 received Ad26.COV2.S at low or high dose, single or two shots; about 5 received placebo; per-sample allocation not given. For vaccine and placebo recipients, the sequenced repertoires came from samples collected on day 63 after the first injection. Cohort 1b enrolled 25 to 30 adults aged 18-55 years at a single site in Boston, USA, between 29 July and 7 August 2020. Ad26.COV2.S was a replication-incompetent adenovirus type 26 vector expressing a prefusion-stabilized SARS-CoV-2 spike protein from the original Wuhan strain. This clone has more than one count but fewer than ten. The clone's antigen remains unknown. No base quality values were provided; no much bigger clone lies one nucleotide off. The same CDR3 also results from other DNA sequences found in this sample.

This specimen consisted of peripheral blood, obtained in a trial of Ad26.COV2.S vaccine versus placebo. This TCR was recovered from a person between 18 and 60 years old who received the Ad26.COV2.S COVID-19 vaccine or a placebo. The chain is made from TRBV10-1 and TRBJ1-2; the D gene assignment is ambiguous. The CDR3 reads CASKVERGVVDYTF. Read as DNA, the sequence is TGCGCCAGCAAGGTAGAACGTGGCGTAGTGGACTACACCTTC.